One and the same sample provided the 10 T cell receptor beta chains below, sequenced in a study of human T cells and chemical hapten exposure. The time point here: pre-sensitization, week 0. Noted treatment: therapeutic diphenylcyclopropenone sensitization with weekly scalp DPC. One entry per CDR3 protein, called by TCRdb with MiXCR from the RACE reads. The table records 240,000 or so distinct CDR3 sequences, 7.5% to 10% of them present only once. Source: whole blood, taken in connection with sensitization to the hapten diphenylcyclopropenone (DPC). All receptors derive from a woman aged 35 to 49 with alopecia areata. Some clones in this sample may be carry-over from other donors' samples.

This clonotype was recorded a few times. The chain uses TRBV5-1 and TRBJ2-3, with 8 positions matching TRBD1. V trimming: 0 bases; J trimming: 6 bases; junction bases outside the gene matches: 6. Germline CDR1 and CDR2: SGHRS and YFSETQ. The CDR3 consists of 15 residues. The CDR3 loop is CASSLDRGSLDTQYF. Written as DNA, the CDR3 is TGCGCCAGCAGCTTGGACAGGGGGTCGTTGGATACGCAGTATTTT.

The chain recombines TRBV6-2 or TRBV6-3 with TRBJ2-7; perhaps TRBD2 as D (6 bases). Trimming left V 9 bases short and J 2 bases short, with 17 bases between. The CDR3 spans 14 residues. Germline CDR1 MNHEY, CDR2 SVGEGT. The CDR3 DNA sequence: TGTGCCAGTTGGGAGCGAGGAGGGGCCTACGAGCAGTACTTC. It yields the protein CASWERGGAYEQYF.

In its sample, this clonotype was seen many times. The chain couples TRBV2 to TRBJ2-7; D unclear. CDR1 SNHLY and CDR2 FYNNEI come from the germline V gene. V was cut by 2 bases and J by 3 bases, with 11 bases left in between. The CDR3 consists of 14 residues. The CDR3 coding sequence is TGTGCCAGCAGTGAATCGCAGGACCTCTACGAGCAGTACTTC. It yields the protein CASSESQDLYEQYF.

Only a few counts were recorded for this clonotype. The CDR3: CASSDQRPAGTQYF. The CDR3 nucleotides are TGCGCCAGCAGCGATCAGCGTCCCGCCGGTACGCAGTATTTT. This chain links TRBV5-1 with TRBJ2-3, with D unresolved. This CDR3 region has 14 residues. Germline CDR1 SGHRS, CDR2 YFSETQ. The V gene lost 4 bases and the J gene lost 8 bases, with 17 bases spanning the gap.

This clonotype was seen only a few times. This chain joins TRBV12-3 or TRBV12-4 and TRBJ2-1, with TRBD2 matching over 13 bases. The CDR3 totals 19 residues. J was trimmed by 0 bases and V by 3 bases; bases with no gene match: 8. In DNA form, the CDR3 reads TGTGCCAGCAGTTTGGGAGGGACTAGCGGGACCAGCTCCTACAATGAGCAGTTCTTC. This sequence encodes CASSLGGTSGTSSYNEQFF.

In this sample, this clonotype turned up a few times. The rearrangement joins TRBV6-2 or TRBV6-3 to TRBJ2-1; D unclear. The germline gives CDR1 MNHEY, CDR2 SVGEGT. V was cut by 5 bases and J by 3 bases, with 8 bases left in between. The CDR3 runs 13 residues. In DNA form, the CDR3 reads TGTGCCAGCAGTCCTCGTTACTACAATGAGCAGTTCTTC. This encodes CASSPRYYNEQFF.

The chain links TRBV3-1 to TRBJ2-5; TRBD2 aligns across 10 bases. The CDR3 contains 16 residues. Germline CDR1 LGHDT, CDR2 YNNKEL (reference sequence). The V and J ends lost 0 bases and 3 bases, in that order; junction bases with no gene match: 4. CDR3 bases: TGTGCCAGCAGCCAAGACACACTAGCGGGAAAAGAGACCCAGTACTTC. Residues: CASSQDTLAGKETQYF.

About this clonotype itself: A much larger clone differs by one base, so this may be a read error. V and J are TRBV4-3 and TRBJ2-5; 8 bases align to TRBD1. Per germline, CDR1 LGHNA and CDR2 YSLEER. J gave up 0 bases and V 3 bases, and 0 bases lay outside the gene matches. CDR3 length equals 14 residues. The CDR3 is CASSQGQDQETQYF. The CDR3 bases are TGCGCCAGCAGCCAGGGACAGGACCAAGAGACCCAGTACTTC.

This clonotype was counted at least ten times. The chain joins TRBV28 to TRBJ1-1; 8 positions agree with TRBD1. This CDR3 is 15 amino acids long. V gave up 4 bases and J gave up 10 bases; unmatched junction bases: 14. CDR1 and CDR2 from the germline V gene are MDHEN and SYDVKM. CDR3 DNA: TGTGCCAGCAGTTCGCCTATGCAGGGGGCGAGTGGAGCTTTCTTT. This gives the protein CASSSPMQGASGAFF.

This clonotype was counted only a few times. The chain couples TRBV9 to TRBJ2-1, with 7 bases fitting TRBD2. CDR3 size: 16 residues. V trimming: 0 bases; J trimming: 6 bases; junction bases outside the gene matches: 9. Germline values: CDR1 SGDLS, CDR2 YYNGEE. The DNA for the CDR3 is TGTGCCAGCAGCGTAGTTGGGGGGAGGGCCACCAATGAGCAGTTCTTC. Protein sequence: CASSVVGGRATNEQFF.